A selection of T cell receptor beta chains follows, all from one sample in a study of naive and memory T cell subsets. MiXCR, run by TCRdb on the 5' RACE reads, gives a single entry per CDR3 protein. Of tens of thousands of distinct CDR3 sequences listed, approximately 8% are singletons. The receptors stem from a female donor in good health. CDR3s include the opening cysteine and the closing phenylalanine or tryptophan. D genes are given only for firm matches. A clone size is listed for some rows: how often the clone was seen (once, few, many), or a class if it is expanded.

j_call: TRBJ1-2; d_call: NA; v_call: TRBV19; clone_size: few; cdr3_length: 15; cdr3_nt: TGTGCCAGTAGTATAGTTACAGGAGCTAACTATGGCTACACCTTC; cdr3_aa: CASSIVTGANYGYTF
j_call: TRBJ1-2; d_call: NA; v_call: TRBV19; clone_size: NA; cdr3_length: 13; cdr3_nt: TGTGCCAGTAGTATGAGTCCTAACTATGGCTACACCTTC; cdr3_aa: CASSMSPNYGYTF
j_call: TRBJ1-3; d_call: NA; v_call: TRBV25-1; clone_size: many; cdr3_length: 12; cdr3_nt: TGTGCCAGCGGGGAAACGTGGGACACCATATATTTT; cdr3_aa: CASGETWDTIYF
j_call: TRBJ2-1; d_call: TRBD1; v_call: TRBV30; clone_size: many; cdr3_length: 14; cdr3_nt: TGTGCCTGGATGACAGGGGGCTCCTACAATGAGCAGTTCTTC; cdr3_aa: CAWMTGGSYNEQFF
j_call: TRBJ2-7; d_call: TRBD1; v_call: TRBV6-6; clone_size: few; cdr3_length: 16; cdr3_nt: TGTGCCAGCAGTTATTCCGGGACAGCTGTGACCTACGAGCAGTACTTC; cdr3_aa: CASSYSGTAVTYEQYF
j_call: TRBJ1-4; d_call: TRBD1; v_call: TRBV18; clone_size: many; cdr3_length: 15; cdr3_nt: TGTGCCAGCTCACCTTTGGGACAGGGCAATGAAAAACTGTTTTTT; cdr3_aa: CASSPLGQGNEKLFF
j_call: TRBJ2-5; d_call: NA; v_call: TRBV7-2; clone_size: many; cdr3_length: 13; cdr3_nt: TGTGCCAGCAGCCTACTGGGACAAGAGACCCAGTACTTC; cdr3_aa: CASSLLGQETQYF
j_call: TRBJ1-1; d_call: NA; v_call: TRBV12-3/TRBV12-4; clone_size: NA; cdr3_length: 12; cdr3_nt: TGTGCCAGCAGACAAGGGGGACGCCGGGCTTTCTTT; cdr3_aa: CASRQGGRRAFF
j_call: TRBJ2-2; d_call: NA; v_call: TRBV21-1; clone_size: NA; cdr3_length: 18; cdr3_nt: TGTGCCAGCAGCAAACGAACGGCAGGGAACTTCAAGACCGGGGAGCTGTTTTTT; cdr3_aa: CASSKRTAGNFKTGELFF
j_call: TRBJ1-2; d_call: NA; v_call: TRBV10-3; clone_size: NA; cdr3_length: 13; cdr3_nt: TGTGCCATCAGTGAGGAACAGAGCTATGGCTACACCTTC; cdr3_aa: CAISEEQSYGYTF
j_call: TRBJ2-7; d_call: NA; v_call: TRBV2; clone_size: few; cdr3_length: 15; cdr3_nt: TGTGCCAGCAGTGAAGACCGGGGCGACTCCTACGAGCAGTACTTC; cdr3_aa: CASSEDRGDSYEQYF
j_call: TRBJ1-1; d_call: TRBD1; v_call: TRBV18; clone_size: NA; cdr3_length: 14; cdr3_nt: TGTGCCAGCTCGATGGACAGGGGTAGCACTGAAGCTTTCTTT; cdr3_aa: CASSMDRGSTEAFF
j_call: TRBJ1-3; d_call: NA; v_call: TRBV24-1; clone_size: few; cdr3_length: 14; cdr3_nt: TGTGCTACACTCCCGGGAGGACCTGGAAACACCATATATTTT; cdr3_aa: CATLPGGPGNTIYF
j_call: TRBJ1-5; d_call: NA; v_call: TRBV19; clone_size: many; cdr3_length: 13; cdr3_nt: TGTGCCAGTAGTATAGGGCAGAAACAGCCCCAGCATTTT; cdr3_aa: CASSIGQKQPQHF
j_call: TRBJ2-2; d_call: NA; v_call: TRBV12-3/TRBV12-4; clone_size: many; cdr3_length: 16; cdr3_nt: TGTGCCAGCACCCCCAGGGGATACCTAAACACCGGGGAGCTGTTTTTT; cdr3_aa: CASTPRGYLNTGELFF
j_call: TRBJ1-1; d_call: NA; v_call: TRBV9; clone_size: NA; cdr3_length: 13; cdr3_nt: TGTGCCAGCAGCTTTAGTACAGGTGCTGAAGCTTTCTTT; cdr3_aa: CASSFSTGAEAFF
j_call: TRBJ2-7; d_call: NA; v_call: TRBV7-8; clone_size: few; cdr3_length: 15; cdr3_nt: TGTGCCAGCAGTCACAGGGAGGGGTTCCGCTACGAGCAGTACTTC; cdr3_aa: CASSHREGFRYEQYF
j_call: TRBJ2-1; d_call: NA; v_call: TRBV4-1; clone_size: NA; cdr3_length: 16; cdr3_nt: TGCGCCAGCAGCCAGTCATTCCAGGCGCCCTACAATGAGCAGTTCTTC; cdr3_aa: CASSQSFQAPYNEQFF
j_call: TRBJ1-5; d_call: NA; v_call: TRBV28; clone_size: few; cdr3_length: 15; cdr3_nt: TGTGCCAGCAGGTGGGGGGGGAACGGCAATCAGCCCCAGCATTTT; cdr3_aa: CASRWGGNGNQPQHF
j_call: TRBJ1-1; d_call: NA; v_call: TRBV12-3/TRBV12-4; clone_size: few; cdr3_length: 15; cdr3_nt: TGTGCCAGCAGTAATCCGAGACGGGGGAACACTGAAGCTTTCTTT; cdr3_aa: CASSNPRRGNTEAFF
j_call: TRBJ2-7; d_call: NA; v_call: TRBV20-1; clone_size: NA; cdr3_length: 13; cdr3_nt: TGCAGTGCTTATGGGCAGGGCGGATACGAGCAGTACTTC; cdr3_aa: CSAYGQGGYEQYF
j_call: TRBJ2-2; d_call: TRBD1; v_call: TRBV11-2; clone_size: NA; cdr3_length: 15; cdr3_nt: TGTGCCAGCAGCCTTGTGACAGGGGTCACCGGGGAGCTGTTTTTT; cdr3_aa: CASSLVTGVTGELFF
j_call: TRBJ1-1; d_call: NA; v_call: TRBV19; clone_size: NA; cdr3_length: 14; cdr3_nt: TGTGCCAGTAGATCTCCGGAGGACGTGTTCGAAGCTTTCTTT; cdr3_aa: CASRSPEDVFEAFF
j_call: TRBJ2-5; d_call: NA; v_call: TRBV14; clone_size: NA; cdr3_length: 12; cdr3_nt: TGTGCCAGCAGCCCGTACGTGTGGACCCAGTACTTC; cdr3_aa: CASSPYVWTQYF
j_call: TRBJ2-2; d_call: TRBD1; v_call: TRBV2; clone_size: NA; cdr3_length: 14; cdr3_nt: TGTGCCAGCGCCGGGGCAGGGGGCCTCGGGGAGCTGTTTTTT; cdr3_aa: CASAGAGGLGELFF
j_call: TRBJ1-1; d_call: TRBD1; v_call: TRBV28; clone_size: many; cdr3_length: 14; cdr3_nt: TGTGCCAGCAGTTTTTGGACAGGGAACACTGAAGCTTTCTTT; cdr3_aa: CASSFWTGNTEAFF
j_call: TRBJ2-7; d_call: TRBD2; v_call: TRBV27; clone_size: few; cdr3_length: 14; cdr3_nt: TGTGCCTCTCTTCGAACTAGCGCGTCATACGAGCAGTACTTC; cdr3_aa: CASLRTSASYEQYF